This is a list of T cell receptor beta chains from one sample in a study of CD8+ T cells in alopecia areata. Clones were sequenced by immunoSEQ multiplex PCR, and TCRdb holds only the in-frame ones, with some missing. The table includes approximately 66,000 clones, roughly three fifths detected once. The source was CD8+ T cells sorted from blood, collected at week 0. The receptors shown here come from a human donor with alopecia areata. The conserved cysteine and the conserved F or W are not part of the CDR3 here.

V gene | CDR3 protein
TRBV27 | ASTFSGSNEQF
TRBV2 | ATIGTGSEKLF
TRBV15 | ATSSRDREDQPQH
TRBV28 | ASSLPNSGGWETQY
TRBV4-1 | ASSQGGSYNEQF
TRBV4-1 | ASSPQEAEDTDTQY
TRBV28 | ASSLGRPNQPQH
TRBV29-1 | SVEVGDYGYT
TRBV6-6 | ASSLGQGIADTQY
TRBV13 | ASSLSGPEETQY
TRBV27 | ASSWGMNTEAF
TRBV28 | ASRTGYIYEQY
TRBV29-1 | SVRPGQGFTDTQY